This passage covers 5 T cell receptor beta chains from one sample sequenced in a study of T cell repertoires in cytomegalovirus infection (dated by TCRdb to between 2019 and 2020). The sample's treatment or condition, from its label and the paper: in vitro stimulation with specific CMV peptide epitopes to enrich CMV-specific T cells. These receptors are not linked to any known antigen. The reads were generated on an Illumina HiSeq 1500. TCRdb itself trimmed the public reads at Q25 with fastp, ran MiXCR and retained productive beta chains. Every distinct CDR3 protein forms one entry, paired with its most common genes and DNA. Across this sample there are about 920,000 distinct CDR3 sequences, with roughly 30% seen only once. The top ten hold 13% of the sample. The sample was cultured CD8+ T cells from PBMCs, taken from culture after CMV antigen stimulation. All receptors derive from a human donor in good health (CMV status not recorded). Some clones in this sample may be carry-over from other donors' samples.

J is TRBJ2-2 and V is TRBV6-6; no clear D. This CDR3 spans 14 amino acids. Germline V lookup: CDR1 MNHNY, CDR2 SVGAGI (reference sequence). The V end lost 1 base, the J end lost 4 bases, and 7 bases lay between the germline ends. The CDR3 coding sequence is TGTGCCAGCAGTTACTTTAGCCGCACCGGGGAGCTGTTTTTT. This encodes CASSYFSRTGELFF.

The V call is TRBV20-1, the J call TRBJ2-7; 7 nucleotides align to TRBD1. This CDR3 spans 14 amino acids. CDR1 and CDR2 from the germline V gene are DFQATT and SNEGSKA (reference sequence). Here the CDR3 DNA reads TGCAGTGCCAGAGATAGACAGGGCTCCTACGAGCAGTACGTC. It is translated as CSARDRQGSYEQYV.

The chain is built from TRBV29-1 and TRBJ1-2, with 10 bases aligning to TRBD1. The CDR3 loop spans 13 amino acids. V dropped 7 bases and J dropped 4; count of bases not matched to a gene: 6. Germline V lookup: CDR1 SQVTM, CDR2 ANQGSEA. The CDR3, as DNA: TGCAGCGGTGCGGACAGGGGGTCCTATGGCTACACCTTC. As protein: CSGADRGSYGYTF. Together with reference TRBV29-1 and TRBJ1-2, the CDR3 gives the full variable domain: SAVISQKPSRDICQRGTSLTIQCQVDSQVTMMFWYRQQPGQSLTLIATANQGSEATYESGFVIDKFPISRPNLTFSTLTVSNMSPEDSSIYLCSGADRGSYGYTFGSGTRLTVV.

The chain employs TRBV2 and TRBJ2-1; 8 bases line up with TRBD2. Germline CDR1 and CDR2: SNHLY and FYNNEI. Trimming cost V 8 bases and J 7 bases; bases outside gene matches: 13. The CDR3 contains 15 residues. CDR3 DNA sequence: TGTGCCAGCTGGACCCGGGGGGGCCGTGGGAATGAGCAGTTCTTC. This codes for CASWTRGGRGNEQFF.

The rearrangement uses TRBV7-9 and TRBJ1-5; tentatively, D is TRBD1 (5 bases). CDR1 is SEHNR, CDR2 FQNEAQ, per germline (reference sequence). The CDR3 spans 15 residues. The ends were cut back, 3 bases at V and 7 bases at J, with 16 bases in the middle. DNA of the CDR3: TGTGCCAGCAGCTTGGAAACGGATGGGGGACAGCCCCAGCATTTT. Translated, it gives CASSLETDGGQPQHF.